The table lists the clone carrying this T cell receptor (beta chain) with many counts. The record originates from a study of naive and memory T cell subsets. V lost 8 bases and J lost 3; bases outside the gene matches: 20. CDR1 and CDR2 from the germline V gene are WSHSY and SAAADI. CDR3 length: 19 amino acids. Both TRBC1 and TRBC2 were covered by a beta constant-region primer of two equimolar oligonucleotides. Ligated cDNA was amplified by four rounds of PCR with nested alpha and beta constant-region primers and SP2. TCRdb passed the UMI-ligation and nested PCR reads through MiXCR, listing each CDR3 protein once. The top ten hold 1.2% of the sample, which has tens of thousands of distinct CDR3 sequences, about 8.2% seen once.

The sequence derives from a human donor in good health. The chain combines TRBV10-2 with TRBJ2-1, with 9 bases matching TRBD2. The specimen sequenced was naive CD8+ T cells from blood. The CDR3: CASSIYSGSEVPRYNEQFF. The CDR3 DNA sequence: TGCGCCAGCTCTATCTATAGCGGGAGTGAGGTTCCCCGCTACAATGAGCAGTTCTTC.